This T cell receptor beta chain was captured by sequencing in a study of T-cell memory formation after mild COVID-19. This clonotype was counted many times. Its antigen is unidentified. TCRdb passed the 5' RACE reads through MiXCR, listing each CDR3 protein once. The sample shows about 170,000 distinct CDR3 sequences, approximately 13% of them seen only once. Study-wide results and limits: Later expanders leaned CD4+, whereas clones that contracted between day 15 and 85 were balanced CD4/CD8. Cross-reactive memory seemingly joined, as some responding clones were found in pre-infection memory.

Sample: PBMCs or a T cell subset sorted from them (not recorded which). The clonotype was recovered from a young man who had mild COVID-19 (a few samples of this study predate the infection). Cell type and time point are not known.

CDR3 coding DNA: TGCGCCAGCAGCCGCGGGACGGACTATGGCTACACCTTC. It encodes CASSRGTDYGYTF. This chain joins TRBV4-1 and TRBJ1-2; D is perhaps TRBD1 (5 bases). With 4 bases removed from V and 3 bases from J, the gap between germline ends came to 9 bases. The CDR3 has 13 residues. Germline V gene data show CDR1 as MGHRA and CDR2 as YSYEKL.